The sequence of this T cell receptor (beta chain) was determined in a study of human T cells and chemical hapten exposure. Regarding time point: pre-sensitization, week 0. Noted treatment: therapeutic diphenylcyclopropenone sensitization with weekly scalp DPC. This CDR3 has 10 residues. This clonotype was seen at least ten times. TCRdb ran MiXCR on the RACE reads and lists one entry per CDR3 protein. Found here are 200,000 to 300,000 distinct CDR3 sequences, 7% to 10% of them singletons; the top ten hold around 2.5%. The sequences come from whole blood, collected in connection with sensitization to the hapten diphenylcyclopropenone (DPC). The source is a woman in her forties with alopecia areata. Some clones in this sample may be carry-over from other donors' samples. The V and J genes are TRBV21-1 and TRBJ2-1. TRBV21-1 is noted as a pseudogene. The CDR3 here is CASSKDEQFF. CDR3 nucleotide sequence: TGTGCCAGCAGCAAAGATGAGCAGTTCTTC.